Listed below are T cell receptor beta chains from one sample, sequenced in a study of technical replicates of blood from a handful of donors. TCRdb's table, derived via immunoSEQ multiplex PCR, lists solely in-frame clones and lacks some. The sample consists of around 70,000 clones, just over 90% of them appearing once. Sequencing was done on a sample of T cells isolated from PBMCs. The source is a human donor in good health. The conserved cysteine and the conserved F or W are not part of the CDR3 here.

TRBV4-1	ASSQVGVGGTQY
TRBV11-2	ASSTRLGAH
TRBV7-8	ASSLAEDRTNTEAF
TRBV5-5	ASSSVTGTGNTIY
TRBV9	ASSVAGASNYEQY
TRBV28	ASSFSRPSTGTEAF
TRBV11-2	ASSLAGRATYNEQF
TRBV14	ASSKVSGVDTQY
TRBV2	ASSGTGFGMEQY
TRBV18	ASSPPTGEETQY
TRBV29-1	SAERPLRGFGEQF
TRBV19	ASSIGWGPAMNTEAF
TRBV19	ASSMGDRGMNEQF
TRBV27	ASSSRQGPTNYGYT
TRBV30	AWNRGRSYNEQF
TRBV5-1	ASSLDRGNYGYT
TRBV5-4	ASRSQGLDEQY
TRBV27	ASSFGLAQSRYEQY
TRBV6-5	ASSRAHREDTQY
TRBV7-9	ASSRPQLNTEAF
TRBV5-1	ASSSTVVYEQY
TRBV7-8	ATAGLVGTGELF
TRBV27	ASSIDRGEQY
TRBV6-5	ASSFPTSGIGELF
TRBV11-2	ASRLAPLAGNTEAF
TRBV9	ASSPLSGGARSGNTIY
TRBV6-4	ASGQGGTEAF
TRBV18	ASSPLTSRTDTQY
TRBV18	ASSPPGGRADQPQH
TRBV21-1	ASSPLLQGHSGNTIY
TRBV5-1	ASGEAEQF
TRBV7-2	ASSLTNGPGDEQY
TRBV2	ASSENLAGVQY
TRBV5-1	ASSLAPASANYEQY
TRBV11-3	ASSPGQRLNEKLF
TRBV13	ASSHNTQETQY
TRBV6-4	ARTAFGNT
TRBV6-6	ASGRTGLSYNEQF
TRBV29-1	SVVEVGDRSMNTEAF
TRBV14	ASSQPTSGGAHVLHEQF
TRBV30	AWSVISNTEAF
TRBV2	ASSRGPGQLNYGYT
TRBV5-1	ASSRPMDRYSYEQY
TRBV2	ASRRETGYT
TRBV28	ASQRAGEAF
TRBV6-1	ASSDTRGAWDTQY
TRBV7-9	ASSLTASGLQETQY
TRBV6-5	ASRPPGGHDEQF
TRBV6-5	ASSSTSGYGYT
TRBV29-1	SVVLSGSYEQY
TRBV10-3	AISEASGSYEQY
TRBV30	AWSVGRSGPQH
TRBV2	ASAGAQETQY
TRBV2	ASSLNAGALNEQF
TRBV2	ASSGQGANYGYT
TRBV10-2	ASRTPTANTGELF
TRBV28	ASSWWTSGRQTQY
TRBV6-1	ASSERVNSNQPQH
TRBV6-5	ASSYSEGTDTQY
TRBV13	ASSPLRDYNEQF